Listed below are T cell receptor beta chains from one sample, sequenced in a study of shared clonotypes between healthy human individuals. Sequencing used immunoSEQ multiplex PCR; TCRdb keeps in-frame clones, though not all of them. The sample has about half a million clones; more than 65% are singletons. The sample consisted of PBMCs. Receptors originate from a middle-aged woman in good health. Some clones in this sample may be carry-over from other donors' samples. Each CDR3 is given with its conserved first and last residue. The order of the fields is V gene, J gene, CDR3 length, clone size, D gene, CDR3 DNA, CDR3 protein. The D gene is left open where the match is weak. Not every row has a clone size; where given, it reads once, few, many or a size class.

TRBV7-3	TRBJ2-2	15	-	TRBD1	TGTGCCAGCAGCTCCCGACAGGGGAACACCGGGGAGCTGTTTTTT	CASSSRQGNTGELFF
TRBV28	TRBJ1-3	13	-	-	TGTGCCACTACGTCGAGCTCTGGAAACACCATATATTTT	CATTSSSGNTIYF
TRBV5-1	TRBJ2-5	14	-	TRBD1	TGCGCCAGCAGCTTGGCCCCAGGGGGAGAGACCCAGTACTTC	CASSLAPGGETQYF
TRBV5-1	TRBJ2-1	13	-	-	TGCGCCAGCAGCCCGCGTGAGGCAATGGAGCAGTTCTTC	CASSPREAMEQFF
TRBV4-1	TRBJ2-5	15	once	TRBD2	TGCGCCAGCAGCCAAGATTTCGGGAGGGGCAAGACCCAGTACTTC	CASSQDFGRGKTQYF
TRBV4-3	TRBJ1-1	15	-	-	TGCGCCAGCAGCCAAGATTCGACAGCCCGAGCGGGAGCTTTCTTT	CASSQDSTARAGAFF
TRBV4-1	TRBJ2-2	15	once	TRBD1	TGCGCCAGCAGCAGGGACAGGACGAACACCGGGGAGCTGTTTTTT	CASSRDRTNTGELFF
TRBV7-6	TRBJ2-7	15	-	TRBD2	TGTGCCAGCAGCTTACATGTGGGAGGGCCATACGAGCAGTACTTC	CASSLHVGGPYEQYF
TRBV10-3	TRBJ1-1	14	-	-	TGTGCCATCGGGGACACCGGGACCGACACTGAAGCTTTCTTT	CAIGDTGTDTEAFF
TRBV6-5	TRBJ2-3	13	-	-	TGTGCCAGTTGGTCAGGGAGCACAGATACGCAGTATTTT	CASWSGSTDTQYF
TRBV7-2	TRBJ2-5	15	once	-	TGTGCCAGCAGCTTATTGAGTGGCAGTCAAGAGACCCAGTACTTC	CASSLLSGSQETQYF
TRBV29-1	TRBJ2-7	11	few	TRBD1	TGCAGCGTGGACAGGGGGTCCGAGCAGTACTTC	CSVDRGSEQYF
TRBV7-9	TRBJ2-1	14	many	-	TGTGCCAGCAGCTTACTAGCGACCCACAATGAGCAGTTCTTC	CASSLLATHNEQFF
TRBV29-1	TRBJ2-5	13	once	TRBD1	TGCAGCGAAGGGACAGGGGTACAAGAGACCCAGTACTTC	CSEGTGVQETQYF
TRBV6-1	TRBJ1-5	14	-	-	TGTGCCAGCAGTGAAGGTAGAGGGGGTCAGCCCCAGCATTTT	CASSEGRGGQPQHF
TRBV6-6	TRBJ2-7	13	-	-	TGTGCCAGCAGTTACCCAGGGTACGGCGAGCAGTACTTC	CASSYPGYGEQYF
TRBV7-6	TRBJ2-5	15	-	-	TGTGCCAGCAGCTCGCGTTGGGGGGCTGGGGAGACCCAGTACTTC	CASSSRWGAGETQYF
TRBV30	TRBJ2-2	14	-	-	TGTGCCTGGAGTTCAAACGACTACACCGGGGAGCTGTTTTTT	CAWSSNDYTGELFF
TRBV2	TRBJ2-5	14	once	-	TGTGCCAGCACTCGAGGTGACAGCCAAGAGACCCAGTACTTC	CASTRGDSQETQYF
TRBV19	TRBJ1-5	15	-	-	TGTGCCAGTAGTATTCCTGGGGGTAGCAATCAGCCCCAGCATTTT	CASSIPGGSNQPQHF
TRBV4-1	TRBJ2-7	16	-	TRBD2	TGCGCCAGCAGCCTCGAACTAGCGGGAGGCATCTACGAGCAGTACTTC	CASSLELAGGIYEQYF
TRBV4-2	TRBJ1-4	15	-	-	TGTGCCAGCAGCCAAGTTTTGGGGGCGGGTGAAAAACTGTTTTTT	CASSQVLGAGEKLFF
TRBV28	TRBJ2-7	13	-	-	TGTGCCAGCAGTTACTTAAAAAACTCCGAGCAGTACTTC	CASSYLKNSEQYF
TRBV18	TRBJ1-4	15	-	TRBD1	TGTGCCAGCTCACCTGGACAGGCAACTAATGAAAAACTGTTTTTT	CASSPGQATNEKLFF
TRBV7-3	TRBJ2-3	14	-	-	TGTGCCAGCAGCTCGGGGCCCGTCACAGATACGCAGTATTTT	CASSSGPVTDTQYF
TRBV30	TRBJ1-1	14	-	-	TGTGCCTGGAGTGTGGGGACCTTGAACACTGAAGCTTTCTTT	CAWSVGTLNTEAFF
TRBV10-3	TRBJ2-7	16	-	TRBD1	TGTGCCATCAGTGATCCGGGACAGGGAACCACCTACGAGCAGTACTTC	CAISDPGQGTTYEQYF
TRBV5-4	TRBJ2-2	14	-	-	TGTGCCAGCAGCTTCGGACACAACACCGGGGAGCTGTTTTTT	CASSFGHNTGELFF
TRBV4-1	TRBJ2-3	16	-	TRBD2	TGCGCCAGCAGCCAAGGCCTAGCGGGGGGCACAGATACGCAGTATTTT	CASSQGLAGGTDTQYF
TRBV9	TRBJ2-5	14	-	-	TGTGCCAGCAGCGTACCCGGGCTGGGCGAGACCCAGTACTTC	CASSVPGLGETQYF
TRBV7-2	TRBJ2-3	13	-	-	TGTGCCAGCAGCCCGGGACCCCCAGATACGCAGTATTTT	CASSPGPPDTQYF
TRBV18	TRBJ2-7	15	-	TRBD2	TGTGCCAGCTCACCACGGAGCGGGAGGGCATACGAGCAGTACTTC	CASSPRSGRAYEQYF
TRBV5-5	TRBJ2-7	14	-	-	TGTGCCAGCAGCTTGTATGGGGAAACCTACGAGCAGTACTTC	CASSLYGETYEQYF
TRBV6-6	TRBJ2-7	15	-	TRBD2	TGTGCCAGCCATCCAACGGGACTACGGGATGGGGAGCAGTACTTC	CASHPTGLRDGEQYF
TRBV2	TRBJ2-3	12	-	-	TGTGCCACCGATGCGGGGACAGATACGCAGTATTTT	CATDAGTDTQYF
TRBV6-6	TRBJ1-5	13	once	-	TGTGCCAGCAGTTATGGAAGCAATCAGCCCCAGCATTTT	CASSYGSNQPQHF
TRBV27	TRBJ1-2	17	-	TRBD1	TGTGCCAGCAGTCACCACCCCGCGGGACAGGGACAGAGGGGCTACACCTTC	CASSHHPAGQGQRGYTF
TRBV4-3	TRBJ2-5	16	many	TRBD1	TGCGCCAGCAGCGGCTCCGGGCCAGGGGGCGAGGAGACCCAGTACTTC	CASSGSGPGGEETQYF
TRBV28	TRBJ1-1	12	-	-	TGTGCCAGCAGTTCAGGGGACACTGAAGCTTTCTTT	CASSSGDTEAFF
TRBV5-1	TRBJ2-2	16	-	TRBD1	TGCGCCAGCAGCTTCTTGGGACAGGGTAACACCGGGGAGCTGTTTTTT	CASSFLGQGNTGELFF
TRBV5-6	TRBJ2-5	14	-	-	TGTGCCAGCAGCTATGGACGGATCCAAGAGACCCAGTACTTC	CASSYGRIQETQYF
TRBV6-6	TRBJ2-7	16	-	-	TGTGCCAGCAGTTACGGGTACGGCAGAAGCTCCTACGAGCAGTACTTC	CASSYGYGRSSYEQYF
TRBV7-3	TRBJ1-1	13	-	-	TGTGCCAGCAGCTTAGGGGGGCCCACTGAAGCTTTCTTT	CASSLGGPTEAFF
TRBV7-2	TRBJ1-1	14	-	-	TGTGCCAGCAGCTTATTTACAAAGAACACTGAAGCTTTCTTT	CASSLFTKNTEAFF
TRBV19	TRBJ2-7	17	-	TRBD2	TGTGCCAGTAGTATAGATTACAGGCGGGAGGAGGGATACGAGCAGTACTTC	CASSIDYRREEGYEQYF
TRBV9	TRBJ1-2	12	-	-	TGTGCCAGCAGCGTAGGTACTTTAGGCTACACCTTC	CASSVGTLGYTF
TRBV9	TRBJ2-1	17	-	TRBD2	TGTGCCAGCAGCCCTGGGGGGCTAGCGGGTACCTACAATGAGCAGTTCTTC	CASSPGGLAGTYNEQFF
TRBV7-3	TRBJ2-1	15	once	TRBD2	TGTGCCAGCAGCCGGCTAGCGGGATTTTACAATGAGCAGTTCTTC	CASSRLAGFYNEQFF
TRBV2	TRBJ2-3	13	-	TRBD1	TGTGCCAAGGGACAGGGGAGCACAGATACGCAGTATTTT	CAKGQGSTDTQYF